A selection of T cell receptor beta chains follows, all from one sample in a study of T cell repertoires in cytomegalovirus infection. No antigen has been identified for these receptors. TCRdb processed the reads anew with MiXCR; each CDR3 protein has one entry. The table records 450,000 to 550,000 distinct CDR3 sequences, approximately 46% of them present only once. Material: cultured PBMCs, obtained from culture after CMV antigen stimulation. These receptors were collected from a human donor in good health (CMV status not recorded). Some clones in this sample may be carry-over from other donors' samples. CDR3s include the opening cysteine and the closing phenylalanine or tryptophan. D genes are given only for firm matches. A clone size is listed for some rows: how often the clone was seen (once, few, many), or a class if it is expanded.

TRBV28	TRBJ2-7	NA	few	CASRIQGFLNEQYF	TGTGCCAGCAGAATCCAGGGGTTTCTGAACGAGCAGTACTTC
TRBV7-6	TRBJ2-1	TRBD2	NA	CASSGTSGSWDNEQFF	TGTGCCAGCTCCGGGACTAGCGGGAGTTGGGACAATGAGCAGTTCTTC
TRBV14	TRBJ1-6	NA	NA	CASSPGTGTGSYNSPLHF	TGTGCCAGCAGCCCCGGAACAGGGACCGGGTCCTATAATTCACCCCTCCACTTT
TRBV19	TRBJ1-3	NA	once	CASKQDSRSGNTIYF	TGTGCTTCAAAACAGGACTCCCGCTCTGGAAACACCATATATTTT
TRBV15	TRBJ2-3	NA	NA	CATRVGVQDTQYF	TGTGCCACCAGAGTGGGGGTACAAGATACGCAGTATTTT
TRBV5-1	TRBJ2-4	NA	NA	CASSLAAGWDIQYF	TGCGCCAGCAGCTTGGCCGCGGGTTGGGACATTCAGTACTTC
TRBV12-5	TRBJ1-1	NA	NA	CASGGVAGTEAFF	TGTGCTAGTGGGGGGGTCGCTGGGACTGAAGCTTTCTTT
TRBV7-9	TRBJ2-5	NA	NA	CASSLVGGSSQETQYF	TGTGCCAGCAGCTTGGTAGGAGGGAGTAGTCAAGAGACCCAGTACTTC
TRBV7-6	TRBJ2-3	TRBD2	many	CASRPLAGRGDTQYF	TGTGCCAGCAGACCTCTAGCGGGGCGCGGGGATACGCAGTATTTT
TRBV7-2	TRBJ1-4	NA	many	CASTPLSGGGKLFF	TGTGCCAGCACCCCACTGTCGGGGGGCGGAAAACTGTTTTTT
TRBV7-9	TRBJ1-4	TRBD1	few	CASSLSGQINEKLFF	TGTGCCAGCAGCTTATCGGGACAGATTAATGAAAAACTGTTTTTT
TRBV12-3/TRBV12-4	TRBJ2-7	TRBD2	NA	CASSFSGVYEQYF	TGTGCCAGCAGTTTTAGCGGGGTCTACGAGCAGTACTTC
TRBV6-1	TRBJ2-5	NA	few	CASRDNQETQYF	TGTGCCAGCAGGGACAACCAAGAGACCCAGTACTTC